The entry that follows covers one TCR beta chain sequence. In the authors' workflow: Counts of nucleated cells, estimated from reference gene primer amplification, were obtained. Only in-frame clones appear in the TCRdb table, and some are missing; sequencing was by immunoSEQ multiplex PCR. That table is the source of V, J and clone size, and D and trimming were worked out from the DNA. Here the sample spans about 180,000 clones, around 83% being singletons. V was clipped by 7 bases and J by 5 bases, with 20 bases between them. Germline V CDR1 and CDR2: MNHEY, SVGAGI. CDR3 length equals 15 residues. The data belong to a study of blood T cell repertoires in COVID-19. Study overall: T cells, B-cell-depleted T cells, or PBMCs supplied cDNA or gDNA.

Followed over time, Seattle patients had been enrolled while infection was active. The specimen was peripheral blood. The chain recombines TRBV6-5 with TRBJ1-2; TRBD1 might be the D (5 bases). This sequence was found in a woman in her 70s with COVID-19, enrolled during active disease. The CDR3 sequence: CASTTTDGRGYGYTF. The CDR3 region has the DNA TGTGCCAGCACCACGACGGATGGGCGGGGGTATGGCTACACCTTC.